This entry lists 15 T cell receptor beta chains sequenced from one sample in a study of blood T cell repertoires in COVID-19. Libraries were prepared by immunoSEQ multiplex PCR; TCRdb keeps only in-frame clonotypes and omits some of them. The data hold roughly 400,000 clones, with about 88% observed a single time. The sequencing sample was made of PBMCs or T cells enriched from blood (not recorded which). Receptor source: a woman under 30 who had been exposed to COVID-19.

This clone has a single count. The chain links TRBV6-5 to TRBJ1-3; perhaps TRBD1 as D (6 bases). CDR1 and CDR2 from the germline V gene are MNHEY and SVGAGI. Trimming left V 7 bases short and J 0 bases short, with 13 bases between. CDR3 length: 15 amino acids. CDR3 sequence reads: CASNADRTSGNTIYF. The CDR3 bases are TGTGCCAGCAACGCCGACAGGACCTCTGGAAACACCATATATTTT.

The chain links TRBV11-2 to TRBJ1-6; 8 bases line up with TRBD1. This CDR3 has 14 residues. CDR1 SGHAT and CDR2 FQNNGV come from the germline V gene. V was pared by 4 bases and J by 9 bases, with 5 bases of the junction left unmatched. The CDR3 spells CASSSGQGGSPLHF. The CDR3 nucleotides read TGTGCCAGCAGCTCAGGACAGGGTGGTTCACCCCTCCACTTT.

The rearrangement joins TRBV29-1 to TRBJ2-7; D not certain. Germline CDR1 is SQVTM and CDR2 is ANQGSEA. The CDR3 spans 10 residues. Trimming cost V 4 bases and J 7 bases, with 8 bases left between them. CDR3 loop: CSVGSQEQYF. The CDR3 DNA is TGCAGCGTTGGGTCCCAGGAGCAGTACTTC.

Only one count was recorded for this clone. The V and J genes are TRBV7-2 and TRBJ2-7; D gene unclear. Trimming took 1 base from V and 3 from J, leaving 10 bases between them. Germline V gene sequence: CDR1 SGHTA, CDR2 FQGNSA. There are 14 residues in the CDR3. DNA for the CDR3: TGTGCCAGCAGCTTAGGGCGGAGCTACTACGAGCAGTACTTC. Its protein product is CASSLGRSYYEQYF.

This sequence joins TRBV5-6 and TRBJ2-7; maybe TRBD1 (6 bases). CDR1 SGHDT and CDR2 YYEEEE come from the germline V gene. With 3 bases removed from V and 4 bases from J, the gap between germline ends came to 26 bases. CDR3 length: 18 amino acids. The CDR3 region has the DNA TGTGCCAGCAGCTCCAACGAACAGGGAAAGGGGGTTTTATACGAGCAGTACTTC. The encoded protein is CASSSNEQGKGVLYEQYF.

The chain is built from TRBV5-1 and TRBJ1-6; 9 positions agree with TRBD1. The germline V gene encodes CDR1 SGHRS and CDR2 YFSETQ. CDR3 length: 15 amino acids. The junction had 3 bases not matched to a gene; V was cut back by 3 bases and J by 5 bases. The CDR3: CASSSDRGNNSPLHF. The CDR3 DNA reads as TGCGCCAGCAGCTCGGACAGGGGCAATAATTCACCCCTCCACTTT.

A single count supports this clone. The CDR3 is CASGLAWAAYFF. The CDR3 DNA follows: TGTGCTAGTGGTTTGGCCTGGGCCGCCTACTTTTTT. The chain joins TRBV12-5 to TRBJ1-4; no reliable D call. Trimming removed 1 base at V and 17 bases at J, with 14 bases between. The germline gives CDR1 LGHNT, CDR2 FRNRAP. The CDR3 has 12 residues.

The chain carries TRBV4-3 and TRBJ1-1, with 8 bases identical to TRBD1. This CDR3 region has 16 residues. Germline V gene data show CDR1 as LGHNA and CDR2 as YSLEER. J lost 5 bases, V lost 0 bases, and 8 bases had no gene match. In nucleotides, the CDR3 is TGCGCCAGCAGCCAAGATACGGCAGGGGGCTGGACTGAAGCTTTCTTT. Translating it yields CASSQDTAGGWTEAFF.

This clone has just one count. The V and J genes are TRBV7-8 and TRBJ1-1; D remains unclear. Trimming stripped 0 bases from V and 8 bases from J, with 10 bases between. The CDR3 consists of 13 residues. Per the germline V gene, CDR1 is SGHVS and CDR2 is FQNEAQ. CDR3 nucleotide sequence: TGTGCCAGCAGCTTAGCAGTCCAGTACGAAGCTTTCTTT. Translation: CASSLAVQYEAFF.

The J gene is TRBJ2-3, the V gene TRBV4-3; a weak D match, TRBD2 (6 bases). CDR3 size: 16 residues. With 1 base removed from V and 0 bases from J, the gap between germline ends came to 11 bases. CDR1 and CDR2 (germline): LGHNA, YSLEER. The chain's CDR3 is CASSQGSGRSTDTQYF. The CDR3 DNA reads TGCGCCAGCAGCCAAGGATCAGGGAGGAGCACAGATACGCAGTATTTT.

This clone was detected once. This chain connects TRBV30 to TRBJ2-7; the D gene is possibly TRBD1 (6 bases). V was shortened by 5 bases and J by 5 bases, with 25 bases between the two germline ends. The CDR3 has 16 amino acids. The V gene's germline CDR1 is GTSNPN and CDR2 SVGIG (reference sequence). CDR3 DNA sequence: TGTGCCTGGGGTCCCAAAACCGCAGGGGTTCAGAACGAGCAGTACTTC. Its protein product is CAWGPKTAGVQNEQYF.

The chain combines TRBV5-1 with TRBJ1-1; 10 bases line up with TRBD1. Germline V gene lookup returns CDR1 SGHRS and CDR2 YFSETQ. The CDR3 contains 12 residues. V trimming: 3 bases; J trimming: 12 bases; junction bases outside the gene matches: 5. This chain's CDR3 is CASSSGTGETFF. Written as DNA, the CDR3 is TGCGCCAGCAGCTCCGGGACAGGGGAAACTTTCTTT.

This chain joins TRBV25-1 and TRBJ1-1, with a possible D match to TRBD1 (6 bases). Germline V lookup: CDR1 MGHDK, CDR2 SYGVNS. CDR3 size: 15 residues. Trimming cost V 7 bases and J 0 bases, with 15 bases left between them. The CDR3, as DNA: TGTGCCAGCACCCGGGGGGGCTTCATGAACACTGAAGCTTTCTTT. Protein: CASTRGGFMNTEAFF.

V and J are TRBV28 and TRBJ1-4; the D is unclear. V was clipped by 5 bases and J by 8 bases, with 18 bases between them. This CDR3 comprises 15 residues. The V gene's germline CDR1 is MDHEN and CDR2 SYDVKM. The CDR3 here is CASSPSPGGEEKLFF. The CDR3 DNA is TGTGCCAGCAGTCCGTCCCCAGGAGGCGAAGAAAAACTGTTTTTT.

This chain uses TRBV4-1 with TRBJ2-3; tentatively, D is TRBD2 (6 bases). Germline CDR1 reads MGHRA; CDR2 reads YSYEKL. This CDR3 comprises 15 residues. V was pared by 0 bases and J by 5 bases, with 12 bases between. Written as DNA, the CDR3 is TGCGCCAGCAGCCAAGAGGCCGGGAGCGGAGATACGCAGTATTTT. It specifies CASSQEAGSGDTQYF.